A selection of T cell receptor beta chains follows, all from one sample in a study of low-dose radiotherapy and immunotherapy resistance in tumors. MiXCR was run by TCRdb on the reads, yielding one entry per CDR3 protein. The sample lists fewer than 90,000 distinct CDR3 sequences; 18% were seen once. The input for sequencing was PBMCs, taken before treatment. These receptors were obtained from a male donor with prostate cancer. Each CDR3 is given with its conserved first and last residue. The D gene is left open where the match is weak.

V	D	J	CDR3
TRBV6-5	TRBD1	TRBJ2-7	CASRRQGADEQYF
TRBV7-9	TRBD2	TRBJ2-1	CASSLATSVSNEQFF
TRBV5-1	TRBD1	TRBJ2-7	CASSFGTGDYEQYF
TRBV6-1	TRBD2	TRBJ2-3	CASSEGQGGGSTDTQYF
TRBV6-6	TRBD1	TRBJ2-3	CASSYSTRTGGDTQYF
TRBV20-1	TRBD1	TRBJ2-6	CSASRQGWGANVLTF
TRBV29-1	-	TRBJ2-2	CSVEVLGNTGELFF
TRBV28	-	TRBJ2-7	CASNSGVGAQYF
TRBV18	-	TRBJ2-2	CASSPPAGTGELFF
TRBV13	-	TRBJ2-5	CASSNKLQGSGETQYF
TRBV12-3/TRBV12-4	TRBD1	TRBJ2-1	CASRWTGLLNNEQFF
TRBV28	-	TRBJ2-7	CASSLGTLQRYEQYF
TRBV5-4	-	TRBJ2-6	CASSLSGSGANVLTF
TRBV12-3/TRBV12-4	TRBD2	TRBJ2-3	CASSRTSGRPQDTQYF
TRBV20-1	-	TRBJ1-1	CSARGPGGIRTEAFF
TRBV13	TRBD1	TRBJ2-7	CASSLVGVDRGGNEQYF
TRBV21-1	-	TRBJ2-5	CASSKQETQYF
TRBV15	TRBD2	TRBJ2-6	CATSRPTPGGVSGANVLTF
TRBV28	-	TRBJ1-2	CASRKQGTYGYTF
TRBV10-3	TRBD2	TRBJ2-1	CAIRPGLALGEQFF
TRBV20-1	TRBD1	TRBJ1-2	CSARGGTGGYGYTF
TRBV20-1	-	TRBJ2-2	CSASRPGSVGELFF
TRBV11-2	-	TRBJ1-1	CVSSLSRVNTEAFF
TRBV5-8	-	TRBJ2-1	CASSPSGGGNNEQFF
TRBV29-1	TRBD2	TRBJ2-2	CSVGETSGSNTGELFF
TRBV6-2/TRBV6-3	TRBD1	TRBJ1-5	CASSRTGYENQPQHF
TRBV24-1	-	TRBJ2-7	CATSDRTQRGGYEQYF
TRBV6-1	TRBD1	TRBJ1-2	CASTPSLTGGEYGYTF
TRBV7-9	-	TRBJ1-6	CASSLSQRSPLHF
TRBV6-5	TRBD2	TRBJ2-1	CASSYSTSGNTYNEQFF
TRBV21-1	-	TRBJ1-4	CASSKGRRGRPTSATNEKLFF
TRBV10-3	-	TRBJ2-1	CAISESELVYNEQFF
TRBV20-1	TRBD1	TRBJ2-5	CSARDPARGPRTQYF
TRBV29-1	-	TRBJ2-1	CSVERPRNYNEQFF
TRBV3-1	-	TRBJ1-6	CASSHRAATSPLHF
TRBV20-1	-	TRBJ2-5	CSALLGGQETQYF
TRBV5-1	-	TRBJ1-2	CASSLDRVAGYTF
TRBV5-1	TRBD1	TRBJ2-7	CASSLGGQGYEQYF
TRBV7-4	-	TRBJ2-2	CASSVGGLNTGELFF
TRBV3-1	TRBD2	TRBJ2-3	CASSQEETSGGADTQYF
TRBV19	TRBD1	TRBJ2-1	CASSIREGQGDNEQFF
TRBV9	TRBD1	TRBJ1-4	CASSVDSGGGKEKLFF
TRBV20-1	TRBD2	TRBJ2-3	CSASISGDVDTQYF
TRBV21-1	-	TRBJ1-1	CASTSDGHTEAFF
TRBV7-9	-	TRBJ2-3	CASSHRDTQPFTQYF